This T cell receptor beta chain is drawn from a study of CD8 T cells in ankylosing spondylitis. This clonotype was counted a single time. One entry per CDR3 protein results from TCRdb running MiXCR on the 5' RACE reads. The top ten hold around 8% of the sample, which has 250,000 to 300,000 distinct CDR3 sequences, 20% seen once. Sequencing was done on a sample of blood, either unsorted or a sorted T cell fraction (not recorded which). The clonotype comes from a male donor with ankylosing spondylitis or in good health (not recorded which).

The CDR3 region has the DNA TGTGCCAGCAGCTTAGACGTCGGAAACAATGAGCAGTTCTTC. Translating gives CASSLDVGNNEQFF. The chain has TRBV7-9 and TRBJ2-1, with D uncertain. The CDR3 has 14 residues. CDR1 is SEHNR and CDR2 is FQNEAQ in the germline V gene (reference sequence). Trimming removed 1 base at V and 5 bases at J, with 9 bases between.